Listed here are 8 T cell receptor beta chains from one sample, sequenced in a study of T cells in Graves' hyperthyroidism and ophthalmopathy. Amplified TCR beta CDR3 regions derived from RNA transcripts. HTBI primers were used for first-round RT-PCR of the TCR CDR3. From the multiplex PCR reads, TCRdb called clonotypes with MiXCR, one entry per CDR3 protein. The data contain fewer than 300,000 distinct CDR3 sequences, about 25% of them seen just once; the ten biggest clones take up approximately 30%. The source material was blood. Source of these receptors: a man aged 35 to 55 with Graves' hyperthyroidism that later progressed to Graves' ophthalmopathy.

This clonotype has at least ten counts. V usage is TRBV30 and J usage is TRBJ2-5; D unresolved. Germline CDR1 GTSNPN, CDR2 SVGIG (reference sequence). The CDR3 spans 14 residues. Trimming took off 1 base at V and 3 bases at J, with 12 bases between the two ends. CDR3 amino acids: CAWSELSIKETQYF. The DNA of the CDR3 is TGTGCCTGGAGTGAATTGAGTATTAAAGAGACCCAGTACTTC.

The CDR3 spells CATKNQNSYEQYF. The CDR3 region has the DNA TGTGCCACCAAGAATCAGAATTCCTACGAGCAGTACTTC. The genes are TRBV6-1 and TRBJ2-7; D ambiguous. Germline V gene sequence: CDR1 MNHNS, CDR2 SASEGT. This CDR3 has 13 residues. V shed 10 bases and J shed 1 base, with 14 bases lying between them.

This rearrangement joins TRBV6-1 to TRBJ2-7; D not certain. Per the germline V gene, CDR1 is MNHNS and CDR2 is SASEGT. The ends were cut back, 7 bases at V and 5 bases at J, with 9 bases in the middle. This CDR3 has 11 amino acids. CDR3 loop: CASTSSNEQYF. CDR3 sequence (DNA): TGTGCCAGCACCAGTTCAAACGAGCAGTACTTC.

The chain links TRBV19 to TRBJ1-1; TRBD1 aligns across 7 bases. Germline-derived CDR1 and CDR2 are LNHDA and SQIVND (reference sequence). The CDR3 is 13 residues long. With 5 bases clipped from V and 6 bases from J, the junction kept 6 bases outside the gene matches. CDR3 region: CASSAGQVAEAFF. The CDR3 nucleotides are TGTGCCAGTAGTGCCGGACAGGTCGCTGAAGCTTTCTTT.

In its sample, this clonotype was seen many times. The chain is built from TRBV24-1 and TRBJ2-5, with D tentatively TRBD1 (6 bases). From germline, CDR1 is KGHDR and CDR2 SFDVKD. Trimming took off 7 bases at V and 1 base at J, with 9 bases between the two ends. The CDR3 loop spans 13 amino acids. For the CDR3, the DNA is TGTGCCACCAGAGGGACACTCCAAGAGACCCAGTACTTC. This sequence encodes CATRGTLQETQYF.

The J gene is TRBJ2-3, the V gene TRBV27, with 12 bases fitting TRBD2. This CDR3 is 15 amino acids long. Germline-derived CDR1 and CDR2 are MNHEY and SMNVEV (reference sequence). The V and J ends lost 6 bases and 5 bases, in that order; junction bases with no gene match: 6. The CDR3 bases are TGTGCCAGCAGCCGTCCGGGACTAGCGGGAGATACGCAGTATTTT. Translating gives CASSRPGLAGDTQYF.

This clonotype showed up many times. With a much larger clone just one base away, this may be a read error. The chain is built from TRBV6-5 and TRBJ1-5, with D uncertain. Per the germline V gene, CDR1 is MNHEY and CDR2 is SVGAGI. Trimming removed 2 bases at V and 6 bases at J, with 8 bases between. CDR3 length equals 13 residues. The CDR3 coding sequence is TGTGCCAGCAGTTACCCTGATGGTCAGCCCCAGCATTTT. Translation: CASSYPDGQPQHF.

On this clonotype: It may be a read error: a sequence one base away is much more abundant. The rearrangement joins TRBV19 to TRBJ1-1; no clear D gene. The V gene lost 7 bases and the J gene lost 3 bases, with 21 bases spanning the gap. The germline V gene encodes CDR1 LNHDA and CDR2 SQIVND (reference sequence). The CDR3 is made up of 16 amino acids. The CDR3 DNA reads as TGTGCCAGTACCCCGGAGCAGCCTCAAATGGACACTGAAGCTTTCTTT. Its protein product is CASTPEQPQMDTEAFF.